These T cell receptor beta chains were read from a single sample in a study of T cell responses to AZD1222 COVID-19 vaccine. Here immunoSEQ multiplex PCR was the method, and the copy in TCRdb shows in-frame clones only, minus some. The sample lists 150,000 or so clones, less than 95% seen once, with 6.9% in the top ten. The input for sequencing was peripheral blood, taken on day 0 of AZD1222 vaccination. The origin of the receptors is an adult in good health. Each CDR3 is given with its conserved first and last residue. D genes are given only for firm matches. Where a row states a size, it is once, few, many or the class of an expanded clone; other rows omit it.

NA | TRBJ1-4 | NA | TRBV19 | CASSIRDPSNEKLFF | TGTGCCAGTAGTATTCGGGACCCTTCTAATGAAAAACTGTTTTTT
NA | TRBJ1-5 | NA | TRBV19 | CASSIVPGDIQPQHF | TGTGCCAGTAGTATAGTTCCCGGGGACATTCAGCCCCAGCATTTT
NA | TRBJ2-3 | NA | TRBV2 | CASTYYLADTQYF | TGTGCCAGCACCTACTATCTCGCAGATACGCAGTATTTT
NA | TRBJ2-5 | NA | TRBV14 | CASSSNHLGAQETQYF | TGTGCCAGCAGCTCTAATCATCTAGGAGCGCAAGAGACCCAGTACTTC
NA | TRBJ2-1 | NA | TRBV5-1 | CASSLEGYGEQFF | TGCGCCAGCAGCTTAGAGGGGTACGGTGAGCAGTTCTTC
TRBD2 | TRBJ2-1 | NA | TRBV7-9 | CASSHGGEGIRNEQFF | TGTGCCAGCAGTCACGGTGGGGAGGGGATTAGGAATGAGCAGTTCTTC
TRBD2 | TRBJ2-3 | NA | TRBV5-1 | CASSFGTSGPDTQYF | TGCGCCAGCAGCTTTGGGACTAGCGGGCCGGATACGCAGTATTTT
NA | TRBJ2-7 | NA | TRBV11-3 | CASSLGRSYEQYF | TGTGCCAGCAGCTTAGGTCGCTCCTACGAGCAGTACTTC
NA | TRBJ1-3 | once | TRBV2 | CASGETRSGNTIYF | TGTGCCAGCGGGGAGACCCGCTCTGGAAACACCATATATTTT
NA | TRBJ2-7 | once | TRBV5-4 | CASSEATRISEQYF | TGTGCCAGCAGCGAAGCAACCCGAATTTCCGAGCAGTACTTC
NA | TRBJ2-7 | NA | TRBV11-2 | CASSSARDRYEQYF | TGTGCCAGCAGCTCTGCCAGGGACCGCTACGAGCAGTACTTC
NA | TRBJ1-1 | NA | TRBV6-2/TRBV6-3 | CASSYSTGWGAFF | TGTGCCAGCAGTTACTCGACGGGGTGGGGAGCTTTCTTT
NA | TRBJ2-7 | NA | TRBV23-1 | CASSLLKGRSLYEQYF | TGCGCCAGCAGTCTACTTAAAGGGCGGTCACTGTACGAGCAGTACTTC
TRBD1 | TRBJ2-7 | NA | TRBV11-2 | CASSLEGTGLVYEQYF | TGTGCCAGCAGCTTAGAGGGGACAGGGCTAGTCTACGAGCAGTACTTC
NA | TRBJ1-4 | NA | TRBV15 | CATSTGREKLFF | TGTGCCACCAGCACCGGACGTGAAAAACTGTTTTTT
TRBD2 | TRBJ2-7 | NA | TRBV9 | CASSETTSSLPYEQYF | TGTGCCAGCAGCGAGACGACTAGCAGCCTCCCCTACGAGCAGTACTTC
NA | TRBJ1-1 | NA | TRBV2 | CASSSTGDRGTEAFF | TGTGCCAGCAGTTCCACGGGGGATCGAGGGACTGAAGCTTTCTTT
TRBD1 | TRBJ1-2 | NA | TRBV4-2 | CASSQERQGPYGYTF | TGTGCCAGCAGCCAAGAGAGACAGGGGCCCTATGGCTACACCTTC
NA | TRBJ2-3 | NA | TRBV7-2 | CASSLDPAGTQYF | TGTGCCAGCAGCTTGGACCCCGCGGGTACGCAGTATTTT
TRBD2 | TRBJ2-1 | NA | TRBV4-2 | CASSQASSGGSYNEQFF | TGTGCCAGCAGCCAAGCGTCTAGCGGGGGCTCCTACAATGAGCAGTTCTTC